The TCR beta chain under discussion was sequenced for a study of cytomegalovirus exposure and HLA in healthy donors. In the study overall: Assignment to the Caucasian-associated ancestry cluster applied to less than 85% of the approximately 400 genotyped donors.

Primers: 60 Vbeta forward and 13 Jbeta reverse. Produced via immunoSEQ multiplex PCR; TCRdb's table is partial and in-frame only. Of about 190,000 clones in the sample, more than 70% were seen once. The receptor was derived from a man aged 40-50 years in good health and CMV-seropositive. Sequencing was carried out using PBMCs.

The CDR3 sequence: CAWSSAGRGFF. CDR3 coding DNA: TGTGCCTGGAGTTCCGCGGGACGGGGCTTCTTT. This sequence joins TRBV30 and TRBJ1-1; D is perhaps TRBD1 (5 bases). The length of the CDR3 is 11 residues. CDR1 and CDR2 (germline): GTSNPN, SVGIG (reference sequence). Trimming took off 2 bases at V and 14 bases at J, with 15 bases between the two ends.